The present T cell receptor beta chain was sequenced within a study of glioma-infiltrating T cells after dendritic cell vaccination. There are 17 residues in the CDR3. Per germline, CDR1 SGHRS and CDR2 YFSETQ. V dropped 0 bases and J dropped 1; count of bases not matched to a gene: 5. This clone was seen once. Time point given: after dendritic cell vaccination, including at tumor progression/relapse. Clones were read by immunoSEQ multiplex PCR, and TCRdb kept only the in-frame ones, dropping some. The sample gives fewer than 90,000 clones, around 83% of which show up once; about 6.8% is in the top ten.

J is TRBJ2-5 and V is TRBV5-1, with 11 nucleotides matching TRBD2. This TCR derives from a human donor with glioblastoma. The sequenced sample was blood, obtained after dendritic cell vaccination. The CDR3 DNA follows: TGCGCCAGCAGCTTGGGACCGGGGACTAGCGGCCAAGAGACCCAGTACTTC. It translates to CASSLGPGTSGQETQYF.